A single sample is the source of the 15 T cell receptor beta chains below, sequenced in a study of vaccination and CD4 T cells after COVID-19. Oncomine TCR Beta short-read sequencing was applied to DNA from cultured CD4+ T cells. TCRdb recomputed calls from the PCR reads with MiXCR, one row per CDR3 protein. The repertoire holds approximately 9,700 distinct CDR3 sequences, with roughly 27% as singletons. These TCRs are of unknown antigen specificity. Described treatment: roughly nine-day PBMC culture with coronavirus spike peptide pools or control peptides (ViraFEST assay). The sequenced sample was CD4+ T cells from blood, cultured in vitro, obtained before SARS-CoV-2 vaccination. These receptors were taken from a human donor who received a COVID-19 vaccine.

The rearrangement links TRBV19 to TRBJ2-1; D is perhaps TRBD2 (7 bases). The germline V and J ends were trimmed by 1 base and 0 bases, with 22 bases remaining between them. This CDR3 is 20 amino acids long. CDR1 and CDR2 from the germline V gene are LNHDA and SQIVND (reference sequence). CDR3 DNA sequence: TGTGCCAGTAGTATAGGCCCCTTGCGGGGGCCTAGGAGCTCCTACAATGAGCAGTTCTTC. It encodes CASSIGPLRGPRSSYNEQFF.

V gene TRBV6-1 combines with J gene TRBJ2-5; 11 nucleotides agree with TRBD2. Germline-derived CDR1 and CDR2 are MNHNS and SASEGT. The CDR3 is 16 residues long. V was pared by 1 base and J by 5 bases, with 6 bases of the junction left unmatched. CDR3 region: CASSEGGSGGAETQYF. CDR3 DNA: TGTGCCAGCAGTGAAGGCGGTAGCGGGGGGGCGGAGACCCAGTACTTC.

This chain links TRBV30 with TRBJ1-2; TRBD1 matches at 7 bases. Germline values: CDR1 GTSNPN, CDR2 SVGIG (reference sequence). There are 18 residues in the CDR3. Losses at the gene ends were 3 bases for V and 4 bases for J; bases not matched to a gene: 20. CDR3 amino acids: CAWSLTPGQRGRGYGYTF. DNA of the CDR3: TGTGCCTGGAGCCTTACTCCGGGACAGCGGGGACGGGGCTATGGCTACACCTTC.

The J gene is TRBJ1-3, the V gene TRBV30; tentative D call: TRBD1 (6 bases). The germline V gene has CDR1 GTSNPN and CDR2 SVGIG (reference sequence). The CDR3 covers 14 residues. The germline V and J ends were trimmed by 1 base and 0 bases, with 7 bases remaining between them. CDR3 amino acids: CAWSEGGSGNTIYF. As DNA, the CDR3 is TGTGCCTGGAGTGAAGGGGGCTCTGGAAACACCATATATTTT.

This chain joins TRBV18 and TRBJ2-7, with unresolved D. Trimming cost V 3 bases and J 2 bases, with 5 bases left between them. The CDR3 loop spans 12 amino acids. Germline V CDR1 and CDR2: KGHSH, LQKENI. Here the CDR3 reads CASSPNPYEQYF. DNA for the CDR3: TGTGCCAGCTCACCGAACCCCTACGAGCAGTACTTC. Full variable domain (outside the CDR3, taken from reference TRBV18 and TRBJ2-7): NAGVMQNPRHLVRRRGQEARLRCSPMKGHSHVYWYRQLPEEGLKFMVYLQKENIIDESGMPKERFSAEFPKEGPSILRIQQVVRGDSAAYFCASSPNPYEQYFGPGTRLTVT.

This clonotype was recorded a few times. This chain joins TRBV18 and TRBJ1-2; tentative D call: TRBD1 (6 bases). The CDR3 sequence is 15 residues long. Germline V CDR1 and CDR2: KGHSH, LQKENI. Deletions cut 4 bases from V and 0 bases from J, with 12 bases between. The CDR3 DNA reads TGTGCCAGCTCACAAAACAGGGAAGCTAACTATGGCTACACCTTC. It encodes CASSQNREANYGYTF.

The chain is built from TRBV7-2 and TRBJ2-7, with TRBD2 matching over 8 bases. Looked up from germline, CDR1 is SGHTA and CDR2 is FQGNSA. CDR3 length: 14 residues. The V and J ends lost 1 base and 7 bases, in that order; junction bases with no gene match: 6. This CDR3 reads CASSLERGPREQYF. The CDR3 DNA reads as TGTGCCAGCAGCTTAGAGCGGGGGCCCAGGGAGCAGTACTTC.

This chain uses TRBV20-1 with TRBJ2-3; 9 bases are shared with TRBD2. Germline V CDR1 and CDR2: DFQATT, SNEGSKA (reference sequence). This CDR3 is 14 amino acids long. After removal of 3 bases from V and 5 bases from J, the junction contained 6 bases not matched to a gene. The CDR3 DNA reads TGCAGTGCTAGCCAGCGGGGGGTCGAAGATACGCAGTATTTT. It translates to CSASQRGVEDTQYF.

This chain joins TRBV14 and TRBJ1-4, with 9 bases aligning to TRBD1. Per germline, CDR1 SGHDN and CDR2 FVKESK. J gave up 5 bases and V 4 bases, and 11 bases lay outside the gene matches. The CDR3 loop spans 17 amino acids. CDR3 residues: CASSRRQGGAGNEKLFF. In nucleotides, the CDR3 is TGTGCCAGCAGCCGCCGACAGGGGGGAGCGGGAAATGAAAAACTGTTTTTT.

This clonotype is medium-sized in the sample. The chain recombines TRBV20-1 with TRBJ1-2; 9 bases fit TRBD1. The V segment lost 4 bases and the J segment 5 bases; nucleotides outside the gene matches: 5. The germline CDR1 and CDR2 sequences are DFQATT and SNEGSKA (reference sequence). The length of the CDR3 is 13 residues. Here the CDR3 DNA reads TGCAGTGCTAAGGGACAGGGTGGGTATGGCTACACCTTC. It specifies CSAKGQGGYGYTF.

The gene calls are TRBV7-6 and TRBJ2-7; the D gene is possibly TRBD1 (6 bases). V was trimmed by 0 bases and J by 0 bases, leaving 9 bases between them. The germline CDR1 and CDR2 sequences are SGHVS and FNYEAQ. The CDR3 sequence is 15 residues long. In nucleotides, the CDR3 is TGTGCCAGCAGCTTAGCGGACAGTCCCTCCTACGAGCAGTACTTC. Protein: CASSLADSPSYEQYF.

This rearrangement joins TRBV30 to TRBJ1-2, with 8 bases lining up with TRBD1. The germline gives CDR1 GTSNPN, CDR2 SVGIG (reference sequence). J lost 2 bases, V lost 5 bases, and 1 base had no gene match. The CDR3 extends over 12 amino acids. CDR3 amino acids: CAWRQGNYGYTF. The CDR3, as DNA: TGTGCCTGGCGACAGGGGAACTATGGCTACACCTTC.

V gene TRBV7-3 combines with J gene TRBJ1-2; 7 bases fit TRBD1. After removal of 0 bases from V and 4 bases from J, the junction contained 2 bases not matched to a gene. This CDR3 spans 14 amino acids. Germline V lookup: CDR1 SGHTA, CDR2 FQGTGA. This chain's CDR3 is CASSLTGDSYGYTF. The CDR3 DNA reads as TGTGCCAGCAGCTTAACCGGGGACAGCTATGGCTACACCTTC.

This clonotype counts as medium-sized. The genes are TRBV10-2 and TRBJ1-2; 10 nucleotides line up with TRBD1. The V gene end was trimmed by 4 bases and the J gene end by 4 bases; junction bases not matched to a gene: 6. Germline CDR1 WSHSY, CDR2 SAAADI. The CDR3 runs to 15 residues. DNA for the CDR3: TGCGCCAGCAGTGGTCCGGGACAGGGGCCCTATGGCTACACCTTC. As protein: CASSGPGQGPYGYTF.

This clonotype has a handful of counts. V is TRBV27 and J is TRBJ2-3; 11 nucleotides align to TRBD1. V lost 2 bases to trimming and J lost 6 bases; unmatched junction nucleotides: 10. Germline CDR1 and CDR2: MNHEY and SMNVEV (reference sequence). This CDR3 has 17 residues. The CDR3 DNA reads as TGTGCCAGCAGTTTACGGCCACCGGGACAGGGGGTTGATACGCAGTATTTT. Translated, it gives CASSLRPPGQGVDTQYF.